This T cell receptor beta chain was captured in a study of blood T cell repertoires in COVID-19. Looking at the study overall: Spain, Italy and the United States supplied samples that represented acute and convalescent COVID-19. From T cells, B-cell-depleted T cells, or PBMCs came the material, which was cDNA or gDNA.

Some clones are missing from TCRdb's copy, which holds only in-frame ones; the method was immunoSEQ multiplex PCR. This sample yields more than 100,000 clones, of which about 86% are seen a single time; more than 2% belongs to the top ten. Ages ranged from about 18 to 100 years, with residence in more than 20 US areas. The CDR3 has 14 amino acids. Trimming took 0 bases from V and 5 from J, leaving 8 bases between them. CDR1 is SGHTA, CDR2 FQGTGA, per germline. This chain uses TRBV7-3 with TRBJ2-1; a possible D gene is TRBD2 (5 bases). The sequenced sample was PBMCs or T cells enriched from blood (not recorded which). This sequence originates from a man aged 40-49 years with acute COVID-19. CDR3 amino acids: CASSLTPGNNEQFF. In DNA, the CDR3 is TGTGCCAGCAGCTTAACGCCCGGGAACAATGAGCAGTTCTTC.